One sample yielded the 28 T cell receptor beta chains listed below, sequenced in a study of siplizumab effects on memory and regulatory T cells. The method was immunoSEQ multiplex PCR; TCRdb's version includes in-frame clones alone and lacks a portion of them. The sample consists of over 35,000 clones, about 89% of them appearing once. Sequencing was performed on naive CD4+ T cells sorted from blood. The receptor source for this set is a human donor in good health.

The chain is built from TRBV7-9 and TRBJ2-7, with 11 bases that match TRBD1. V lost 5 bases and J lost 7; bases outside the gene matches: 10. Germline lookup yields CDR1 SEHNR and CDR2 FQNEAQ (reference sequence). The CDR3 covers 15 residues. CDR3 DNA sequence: TGTGCCAGCAGCCCCCGGACAGGGGGCTTTGTTGAGCAGTACTTC. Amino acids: CASSPRTGGFVEQYF.

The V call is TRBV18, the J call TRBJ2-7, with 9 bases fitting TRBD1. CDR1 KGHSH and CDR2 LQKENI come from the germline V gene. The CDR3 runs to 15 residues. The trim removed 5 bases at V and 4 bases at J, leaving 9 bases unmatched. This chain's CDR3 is CASSSSGTGLYEQYF. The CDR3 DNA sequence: TGTGCCAGCTCATCCTCCGGGACAGGGCTTTACGAGCAGTACTTC.

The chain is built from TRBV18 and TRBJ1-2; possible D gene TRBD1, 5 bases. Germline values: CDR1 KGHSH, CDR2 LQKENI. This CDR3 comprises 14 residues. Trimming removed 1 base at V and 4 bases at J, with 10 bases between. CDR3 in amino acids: CASSPRTQVYGYTF. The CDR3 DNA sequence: TGTGCCAGCTCACCACGAACACAGGTCTATGGCTACACCTTC.

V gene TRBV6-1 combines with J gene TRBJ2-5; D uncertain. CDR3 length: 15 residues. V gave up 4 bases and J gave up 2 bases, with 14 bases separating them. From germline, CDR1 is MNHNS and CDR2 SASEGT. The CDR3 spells CASSVDYSLQETQYF. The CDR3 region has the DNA TGTGCCAGCAGTGTTGATTACAGCCTACAAGAGACCCAGTACTTC.

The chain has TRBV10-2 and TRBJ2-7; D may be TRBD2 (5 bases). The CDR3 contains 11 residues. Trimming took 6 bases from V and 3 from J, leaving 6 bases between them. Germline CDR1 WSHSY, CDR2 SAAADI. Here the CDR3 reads CASRRGYEQYF. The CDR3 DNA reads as TGCGCCAGCAGACGGGGCTACGAGCAGTACTTC.

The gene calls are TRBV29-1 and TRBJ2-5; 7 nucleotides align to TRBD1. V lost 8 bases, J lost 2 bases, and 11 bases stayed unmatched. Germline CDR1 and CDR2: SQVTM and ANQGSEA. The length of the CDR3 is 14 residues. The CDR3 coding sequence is TGCAGCCTACGACAGGGATCGTGGCAAGAGACCCAGTACTTC. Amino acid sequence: CSLRQGSWQETQYF.

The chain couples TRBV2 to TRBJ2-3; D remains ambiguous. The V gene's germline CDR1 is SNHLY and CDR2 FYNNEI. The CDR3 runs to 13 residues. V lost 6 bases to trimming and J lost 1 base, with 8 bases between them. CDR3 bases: TGTGCCAGCAGAGCTACGGGCACAGATACGCAGTATTTT. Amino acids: CASRATGTDTQYF.

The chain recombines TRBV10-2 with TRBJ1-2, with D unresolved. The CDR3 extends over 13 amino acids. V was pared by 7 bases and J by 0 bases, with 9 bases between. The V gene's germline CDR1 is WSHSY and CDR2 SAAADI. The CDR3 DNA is TGCGCCAGCACCCTAGGTCCTAACTATGGCTACACCTTC. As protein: CASTLGPNYGYTF.

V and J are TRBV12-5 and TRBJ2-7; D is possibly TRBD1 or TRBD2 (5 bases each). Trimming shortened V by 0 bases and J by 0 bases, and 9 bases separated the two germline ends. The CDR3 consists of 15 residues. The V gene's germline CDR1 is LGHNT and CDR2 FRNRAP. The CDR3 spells CASGLVVGDSYEQYF. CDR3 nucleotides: TGTGCTAGTGGTTTGGTAGTGGGGGACTCCTACGAGCAGTACTTC.

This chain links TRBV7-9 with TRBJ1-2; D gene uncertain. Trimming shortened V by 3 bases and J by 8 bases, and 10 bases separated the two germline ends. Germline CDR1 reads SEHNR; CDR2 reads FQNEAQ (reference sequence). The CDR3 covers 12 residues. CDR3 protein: CASSFEGSGYTF. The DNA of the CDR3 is TGTGCCAGCAGCTTCGAGGGAAGCGGCTACACCTTC.

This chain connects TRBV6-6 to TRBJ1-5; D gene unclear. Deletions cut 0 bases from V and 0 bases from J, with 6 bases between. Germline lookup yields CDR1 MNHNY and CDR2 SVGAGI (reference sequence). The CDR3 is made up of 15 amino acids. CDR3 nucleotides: TGTGCCAGCAGTTACTCCCCGGGTAGCAATCAGCCCCAGCATTTT. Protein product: CASSYSPGSNQPQHF.

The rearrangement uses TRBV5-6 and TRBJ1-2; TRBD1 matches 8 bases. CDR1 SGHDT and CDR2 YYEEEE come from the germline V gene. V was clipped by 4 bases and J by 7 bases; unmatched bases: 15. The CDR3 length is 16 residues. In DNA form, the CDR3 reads TGTGCCAGCAGCGCCCCGCCGGGGCAGGGGGCGGGTGGCTACACCTTC. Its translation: CASSAPPGQGAGGYTF.

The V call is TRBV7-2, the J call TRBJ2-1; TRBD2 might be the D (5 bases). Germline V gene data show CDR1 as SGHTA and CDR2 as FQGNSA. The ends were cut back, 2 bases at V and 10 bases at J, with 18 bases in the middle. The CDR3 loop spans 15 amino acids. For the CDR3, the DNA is TGTGCCAGCAGCTTAATCGCGGGCCCTTCGTTCGAGCAGTTCTTC. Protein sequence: CASSLIAGPSFEQFF.

The DNA of the CDR3 is TGTGCTAGTGGCCCATGGGGGGAACAGCCCCAGCATTTT. This encodes CASGPWGEQPQHF. The chain combines TRBV12-5 with TRBJ1-5; maybe TRBD1 (5 bases). V was clipped by 6 bases and J by 7 bases, with 13 bases between them. This CDR3 is built from 13 residues. Germline loops: CDR1 LGHNT, CDR2 FRNRAP.

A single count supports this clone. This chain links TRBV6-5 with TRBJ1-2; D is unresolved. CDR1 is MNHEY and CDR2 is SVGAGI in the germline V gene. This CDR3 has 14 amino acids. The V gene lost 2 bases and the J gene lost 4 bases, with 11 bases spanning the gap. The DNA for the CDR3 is TGTGCCAGCAGTTACGGAGGAACTCCCTATGGCTACACCTTC. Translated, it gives CASSYGGTPYGYTF.

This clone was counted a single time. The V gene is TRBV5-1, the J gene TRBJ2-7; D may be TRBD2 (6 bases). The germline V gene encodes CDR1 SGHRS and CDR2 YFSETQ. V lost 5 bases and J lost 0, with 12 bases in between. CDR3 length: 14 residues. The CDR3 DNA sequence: TGCGCCAGCAGAGGTTCCGGGGGCTCCTACGAGCAGTACTTC. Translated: CASRGSGGSYEQYF.

DNA of the CDR3: TGTGCCAGCTCACCGCTCGCAGGGGCAACTAATGAAAAACTGTTTTTT. Encoded protein: CASSPLAGATNEKLFF. This chain connects TRBV18 to TRBJ1-4; D may be TRBD1 (6 bases). The ends were cut back, 3 bases at V and 0 bases at J, with 11 bases in the middle. CDR3 length: 16 amino acids. Per germline, CDR1 KGHSH and CDR2 LQKENI.

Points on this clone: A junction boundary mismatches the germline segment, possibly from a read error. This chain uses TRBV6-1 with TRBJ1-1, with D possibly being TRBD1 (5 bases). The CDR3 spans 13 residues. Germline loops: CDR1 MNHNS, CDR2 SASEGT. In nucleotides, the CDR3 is TGTGCCAGCAGTGAAAGAGTTGGTCAAGGGGTTTCATTT. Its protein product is CASSERVGQGVSF.

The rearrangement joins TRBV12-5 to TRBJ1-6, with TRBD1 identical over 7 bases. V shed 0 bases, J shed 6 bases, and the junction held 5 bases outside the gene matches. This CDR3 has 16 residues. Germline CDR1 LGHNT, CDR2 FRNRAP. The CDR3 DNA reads TGTGCTAGTGGTTTGGTACGCCAGGGGGTTAATTCACCCCTCCACTTT. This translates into CASGLVRQGVNSPLHF.

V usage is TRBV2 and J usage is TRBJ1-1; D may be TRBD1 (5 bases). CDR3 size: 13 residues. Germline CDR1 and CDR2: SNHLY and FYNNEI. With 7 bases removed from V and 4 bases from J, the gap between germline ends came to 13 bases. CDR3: CASTRAGITEAFF. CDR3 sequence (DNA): TGTGCCAGCACTCGGGCAGGGATCACTGAAGCTTTCTTT.

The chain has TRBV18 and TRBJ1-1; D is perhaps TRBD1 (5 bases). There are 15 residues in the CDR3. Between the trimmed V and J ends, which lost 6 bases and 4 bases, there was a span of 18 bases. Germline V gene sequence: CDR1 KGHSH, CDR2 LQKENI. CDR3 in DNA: TGTGCCAGCTCTATAGACGGGGGTCAGCGCACTGAAGCTTTCTTT. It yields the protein CASSIDGGQRTEAFF. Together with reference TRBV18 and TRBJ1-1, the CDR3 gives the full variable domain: NAGVMQNPRHLVRRRGQEARLRCSPMKGHSHVYWYRQLPEEGLKFMVYLQKENIIDESGMPKERFSAEFPKEGPSILRIQQVVRGDSAAYFCASSIDGGQRTEAFFGQGTRLTVV.

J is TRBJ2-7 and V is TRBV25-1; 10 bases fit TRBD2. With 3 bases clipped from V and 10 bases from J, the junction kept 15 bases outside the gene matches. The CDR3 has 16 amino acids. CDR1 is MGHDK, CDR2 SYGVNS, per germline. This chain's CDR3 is CASSDDRLAGPGRQYF. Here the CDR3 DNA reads TGTGCCAGCAGTGATGACCGACTAGCGGGCCCGGGTCGCCAGTACTTC.

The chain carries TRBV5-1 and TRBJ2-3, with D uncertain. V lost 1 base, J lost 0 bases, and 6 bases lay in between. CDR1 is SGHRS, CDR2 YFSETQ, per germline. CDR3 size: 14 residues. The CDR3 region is CASSLYTSTDTQYF. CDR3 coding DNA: TGCGCCAGCAGCTTGTACACTAGCACAGATACGCAGTATTTT. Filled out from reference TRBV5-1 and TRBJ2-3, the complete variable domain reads KAGVTQTPRYLIKTRGQQVTLSCSPISGHRSVSWYQQTPGQGLQFLFEYFSETQRNKGNFPGRFSGRQFSNSRSEMNVSTLELGDSALYLCASSLYTSTDTQYFGPGTRLTVL.

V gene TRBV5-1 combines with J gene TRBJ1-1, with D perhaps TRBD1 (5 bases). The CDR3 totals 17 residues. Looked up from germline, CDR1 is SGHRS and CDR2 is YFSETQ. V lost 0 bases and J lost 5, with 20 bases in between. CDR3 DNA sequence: TGCGCCAGCAGCTTGGCATATGGGGCAGGGTATTTGACTGAAGCTTTCTTT. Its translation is CASSLAYGAGYLTEAFF.

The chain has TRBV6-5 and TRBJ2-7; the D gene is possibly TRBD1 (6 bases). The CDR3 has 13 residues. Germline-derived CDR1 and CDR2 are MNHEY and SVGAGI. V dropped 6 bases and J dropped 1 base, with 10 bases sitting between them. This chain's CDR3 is CASRRTASYEQYF. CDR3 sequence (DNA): TGTGCCAGCAGAAGGACAGCTTCCTACGAGCAGTACTTC.

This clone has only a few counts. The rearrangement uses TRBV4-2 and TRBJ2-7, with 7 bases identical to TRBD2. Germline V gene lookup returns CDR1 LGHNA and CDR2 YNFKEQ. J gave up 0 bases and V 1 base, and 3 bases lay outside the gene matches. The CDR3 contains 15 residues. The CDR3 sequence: CASSQAGGPSYEQYF. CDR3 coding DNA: TGTGCCAGCAGCCAAGCGGGAGGCCCCTCCTACGAGCAGTACTTC.

The CDR3 spells CSAIRGYEQYF. The CDR3 DNA reads as TGCAGTGCTATTCGCGGCTACGAGCAGTACTTC. The chain couples TRBV20-1 to TRBJ2-7; D not certain. Trimming took 4 bases from V and 3 from J, leaving 7 bases between them. Germline assignment: CDR1 DFQATT and CDR2 SNEGSKA (reference sequence). This CDR3 spans 11 amino acids.

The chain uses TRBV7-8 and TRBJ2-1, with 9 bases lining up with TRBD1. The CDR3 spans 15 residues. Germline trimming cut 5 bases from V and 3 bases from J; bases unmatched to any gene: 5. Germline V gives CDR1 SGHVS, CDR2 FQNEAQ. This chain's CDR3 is CASSTDRGLYNEQFF. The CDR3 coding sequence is TGTGCCAGCAGCACGGACAGGGGCCTCTACAATGAGCAGTTCTTC. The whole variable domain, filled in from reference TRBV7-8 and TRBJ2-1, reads GAGVSQSPRYKVAKRGQDVALRCDPISGHVSLFWYQQALGQGPEFLTYFQNEAQLDKSGLPSDRFFAERPEGSVSTLKIQRTQQEDSAVYLCASSTDRGLYNEQFFGPGTRLTVL.